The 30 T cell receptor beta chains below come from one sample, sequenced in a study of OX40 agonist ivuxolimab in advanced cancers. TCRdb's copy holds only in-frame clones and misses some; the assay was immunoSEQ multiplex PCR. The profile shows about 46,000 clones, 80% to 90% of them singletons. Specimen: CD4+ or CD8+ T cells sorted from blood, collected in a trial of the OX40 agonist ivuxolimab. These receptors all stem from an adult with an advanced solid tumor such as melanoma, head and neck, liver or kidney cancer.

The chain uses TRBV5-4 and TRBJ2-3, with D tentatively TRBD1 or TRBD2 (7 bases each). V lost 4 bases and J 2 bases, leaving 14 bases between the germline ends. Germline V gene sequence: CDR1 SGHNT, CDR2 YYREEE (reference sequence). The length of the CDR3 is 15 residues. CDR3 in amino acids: CASSTGDYNTDTQYF. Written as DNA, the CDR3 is TGTGCCAGCAGCACAGGGGACTATAACACAGATACGCAGTATTTT. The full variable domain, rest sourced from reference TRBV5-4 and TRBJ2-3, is ETGVTQSPTHLIKTRGQQVTLRCSSQSGHNTVSWYQQALGQGPQFIFQYYREEENGRGNFPPRFSGLQFPNYSSELNVNALELDDSALYLCASSTGDYNTDTQYFGPGTRLTVL.

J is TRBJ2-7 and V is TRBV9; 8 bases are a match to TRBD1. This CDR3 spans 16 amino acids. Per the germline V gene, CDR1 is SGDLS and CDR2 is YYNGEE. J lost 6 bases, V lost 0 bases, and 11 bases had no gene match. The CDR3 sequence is CASSVAEAGGFSEQYF. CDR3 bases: TGTGCCAGCAGCGTAGCTGAGGCAGGGGGCTTCTCCGAGCAGTACTTC.

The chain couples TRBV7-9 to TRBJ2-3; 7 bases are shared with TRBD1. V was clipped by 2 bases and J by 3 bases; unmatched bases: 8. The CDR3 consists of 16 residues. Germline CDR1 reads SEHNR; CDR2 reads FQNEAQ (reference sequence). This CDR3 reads CASSLQTGSQTDTQYF. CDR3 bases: TGTGCCAGCAGCTTACAGACAGGGAGTCAGACAGATACGCAGTATTTT.

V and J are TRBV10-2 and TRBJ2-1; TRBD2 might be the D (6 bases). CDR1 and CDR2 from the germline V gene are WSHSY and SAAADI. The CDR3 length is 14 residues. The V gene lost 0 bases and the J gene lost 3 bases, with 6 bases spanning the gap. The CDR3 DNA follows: TGCGCCAGCAGTGAGTCGGGGGGCTACAATGAGCAGTTCTTC. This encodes CASSESGGYNEQFF.

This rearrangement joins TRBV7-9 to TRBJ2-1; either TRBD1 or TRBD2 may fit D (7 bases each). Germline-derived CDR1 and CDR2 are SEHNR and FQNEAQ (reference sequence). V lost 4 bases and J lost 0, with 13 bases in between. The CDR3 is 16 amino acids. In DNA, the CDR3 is TGTGCCAGCAGCTCCCAGGGGGGGAGCTCCTACAATGAGCAGTTCTTC. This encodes CASSSQGGSSYNEQFF.

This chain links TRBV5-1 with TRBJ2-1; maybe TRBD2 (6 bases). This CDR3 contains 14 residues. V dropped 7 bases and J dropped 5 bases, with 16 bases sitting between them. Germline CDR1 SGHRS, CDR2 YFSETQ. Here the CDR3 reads CASDRGGTNNEQFF. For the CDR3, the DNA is TGCGCCAGCGATAGGGGCGGGACGAACAATGAGCAGTTCTTC.

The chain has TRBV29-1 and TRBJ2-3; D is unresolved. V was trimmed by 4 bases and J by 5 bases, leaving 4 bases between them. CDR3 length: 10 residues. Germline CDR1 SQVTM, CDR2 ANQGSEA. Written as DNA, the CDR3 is TGCAGCGTTGCCCAAGATACGCAGTATTTT. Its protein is CSVAQDTQYF.

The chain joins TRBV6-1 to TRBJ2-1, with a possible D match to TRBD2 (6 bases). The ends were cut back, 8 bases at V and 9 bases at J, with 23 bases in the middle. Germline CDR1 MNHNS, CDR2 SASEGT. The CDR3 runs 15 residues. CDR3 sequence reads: CASGNVGGGFGEQFF. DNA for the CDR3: TGTGCCAGCGGAAATGTCGGGGGTGGATTCGGTGAGCAGTTCTTC.

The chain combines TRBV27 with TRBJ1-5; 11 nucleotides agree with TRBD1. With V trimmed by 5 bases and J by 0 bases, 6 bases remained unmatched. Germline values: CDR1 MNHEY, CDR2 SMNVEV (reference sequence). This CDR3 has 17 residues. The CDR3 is CASSLIGTGGSNQPQHF. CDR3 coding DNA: TGTGCCAGCAGTCTAATCGGGACAGGGGGTAGCAATCAGCCCCAGCATTTT.

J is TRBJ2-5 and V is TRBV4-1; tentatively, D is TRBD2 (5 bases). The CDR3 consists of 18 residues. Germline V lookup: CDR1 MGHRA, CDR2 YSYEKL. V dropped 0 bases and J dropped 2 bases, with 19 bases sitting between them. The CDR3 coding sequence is TGCGCCAGCAGCCAAGAGTCTGTGAGGGAGAGGAGACAAGAGACCCAGTACTTC. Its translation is CASSQESVRERRQETQYF.

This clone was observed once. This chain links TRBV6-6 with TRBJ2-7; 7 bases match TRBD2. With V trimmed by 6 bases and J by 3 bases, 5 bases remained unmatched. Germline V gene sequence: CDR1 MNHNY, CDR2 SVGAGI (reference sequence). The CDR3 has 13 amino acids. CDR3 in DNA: TGTGCCAGCAGCTTAGGGAGGGACTACGAGCAGTACTTC. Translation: CASSLGRDYEQYF.

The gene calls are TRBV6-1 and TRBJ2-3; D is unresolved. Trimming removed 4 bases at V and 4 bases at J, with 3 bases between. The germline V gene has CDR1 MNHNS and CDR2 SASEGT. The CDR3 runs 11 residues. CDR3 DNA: TGTGCCAGCAGTGGGGCAGATACGCAGTATTTT. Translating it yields CASSGADTQYF.

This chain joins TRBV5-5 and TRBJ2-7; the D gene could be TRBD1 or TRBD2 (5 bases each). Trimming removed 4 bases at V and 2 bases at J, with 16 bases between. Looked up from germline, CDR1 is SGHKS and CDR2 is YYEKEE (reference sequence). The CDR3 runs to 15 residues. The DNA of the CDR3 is TGTGCCAGCAGCCCACCGGGACGAATGACCTACGAGCAGTACTTC. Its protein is CASSPPGRMTYEQYF.

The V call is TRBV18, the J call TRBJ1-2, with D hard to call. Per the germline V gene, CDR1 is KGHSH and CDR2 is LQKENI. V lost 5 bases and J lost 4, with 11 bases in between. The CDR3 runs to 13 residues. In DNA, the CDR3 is TGTGCCAGCTCATCGGGTGAAACCTATGGCTACACCTTC. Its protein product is CASSSGETYGYTF.

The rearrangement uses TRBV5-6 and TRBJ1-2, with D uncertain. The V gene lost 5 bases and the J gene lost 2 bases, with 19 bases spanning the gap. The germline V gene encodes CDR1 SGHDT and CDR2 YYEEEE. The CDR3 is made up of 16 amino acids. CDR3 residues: CASSRGITYPNYGYTF. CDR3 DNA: TGTGCCAGCAGTCGGGGAATCACCTACCCAAACTATGGCTACACCTTC.

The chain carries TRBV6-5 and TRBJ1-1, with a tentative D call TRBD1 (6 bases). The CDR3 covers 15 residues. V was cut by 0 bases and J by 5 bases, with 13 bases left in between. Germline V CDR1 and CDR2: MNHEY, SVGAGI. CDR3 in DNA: TGTGCCAGCAGTTACTCCATCAAGGGGGGGACTGAAGCTTTCTTT. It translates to CASSYSIKGGTEAFF.

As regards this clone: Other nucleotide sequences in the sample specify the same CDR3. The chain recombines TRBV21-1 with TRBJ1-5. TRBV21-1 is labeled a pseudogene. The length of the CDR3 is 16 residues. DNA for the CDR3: TGTGCCAGCAGAATCATGCTACATTGGCATCATCAGCCCCAGCATTTT. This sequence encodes CASRIMLHWHHQPQHF.

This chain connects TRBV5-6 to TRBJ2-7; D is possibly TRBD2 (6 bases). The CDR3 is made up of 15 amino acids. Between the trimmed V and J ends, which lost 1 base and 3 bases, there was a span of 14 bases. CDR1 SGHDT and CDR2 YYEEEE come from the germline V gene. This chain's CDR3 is CASSLLSGGIYEQYF. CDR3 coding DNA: TGTGCCAGCAGCTTGTTATCTGGAGGGATCTACGAGCAGTACTTC.

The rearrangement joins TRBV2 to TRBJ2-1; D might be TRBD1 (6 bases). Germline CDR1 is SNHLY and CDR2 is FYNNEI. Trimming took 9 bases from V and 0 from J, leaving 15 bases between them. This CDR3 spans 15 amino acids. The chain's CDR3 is CASDRSQSSYNEQFF. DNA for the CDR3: TGTGCCAGTGACAGGAGTCAGAGCTCCTACAATGAGCAGTTCTTC.

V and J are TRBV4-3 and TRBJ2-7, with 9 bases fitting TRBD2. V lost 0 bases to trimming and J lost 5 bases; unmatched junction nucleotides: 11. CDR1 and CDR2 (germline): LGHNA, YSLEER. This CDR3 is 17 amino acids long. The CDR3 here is CASSQDRSSGVSDEQYF. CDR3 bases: TGCGCCAGCAGCCAAGATCGCTCTAGCGGGGTGTCGGACGAGCAGTACTTC.

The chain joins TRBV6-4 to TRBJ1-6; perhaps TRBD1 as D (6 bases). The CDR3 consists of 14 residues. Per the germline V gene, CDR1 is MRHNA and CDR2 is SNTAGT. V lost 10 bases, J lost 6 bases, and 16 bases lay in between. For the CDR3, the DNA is TGTGCCACCCGGGACACAGATTCTAATTCACCCCTCCACTTT. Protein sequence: CATRDTDSNSPLHF.

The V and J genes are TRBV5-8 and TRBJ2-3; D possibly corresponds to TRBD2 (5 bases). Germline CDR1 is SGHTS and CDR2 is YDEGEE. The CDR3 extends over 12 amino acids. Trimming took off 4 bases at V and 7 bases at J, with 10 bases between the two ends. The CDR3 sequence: CASSRRINTQYF. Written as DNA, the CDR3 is TGTGCCAGCAGCAGGAGGATCAATACGCAGTATTTT.

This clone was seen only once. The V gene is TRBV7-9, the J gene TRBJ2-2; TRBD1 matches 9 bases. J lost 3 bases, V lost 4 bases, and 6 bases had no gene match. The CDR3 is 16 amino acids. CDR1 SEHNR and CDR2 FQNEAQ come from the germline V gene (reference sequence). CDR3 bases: TGTGCCAGCAGCTCGAGGGACAGGGTGGACACCGGGGAGCTGTTTTTT. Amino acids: CASSSRDRVDTGELFF.

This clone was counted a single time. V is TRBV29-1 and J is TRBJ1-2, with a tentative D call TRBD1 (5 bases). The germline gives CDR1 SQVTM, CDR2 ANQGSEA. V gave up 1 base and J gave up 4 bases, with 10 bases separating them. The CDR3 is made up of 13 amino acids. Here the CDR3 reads CSVEADGTYGYTF. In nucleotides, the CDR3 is TGCAGCGTTGAAGCGGACGGGACCTATGGCTACACCTTC.

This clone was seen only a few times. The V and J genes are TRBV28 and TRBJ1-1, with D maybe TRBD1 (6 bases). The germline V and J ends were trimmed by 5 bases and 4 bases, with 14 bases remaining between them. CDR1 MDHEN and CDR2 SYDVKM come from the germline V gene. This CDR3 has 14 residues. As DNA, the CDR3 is TGTGCCAGCAGTCTGAACAGGGAGCCCACTGAAGCTTTCTTT. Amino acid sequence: CASSLNREPTEAFF.

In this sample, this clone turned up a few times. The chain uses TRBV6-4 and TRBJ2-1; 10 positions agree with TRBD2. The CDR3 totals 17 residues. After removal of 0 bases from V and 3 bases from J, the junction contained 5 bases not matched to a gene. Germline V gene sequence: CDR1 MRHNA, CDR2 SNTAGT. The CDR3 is CASSDSFTSGDYNEQFF. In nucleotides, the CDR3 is TGTGCCAGCAGTGACTCCTTCACTAGCGGGGACTACAATGAGCAGTTCTTC.

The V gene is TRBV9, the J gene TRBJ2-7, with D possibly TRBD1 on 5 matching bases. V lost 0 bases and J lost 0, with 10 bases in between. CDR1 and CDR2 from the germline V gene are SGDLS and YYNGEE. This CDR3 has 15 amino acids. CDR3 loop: CASSVDDRLSYEQYF. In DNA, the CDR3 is TGTGCCAGCAGCGTAGACGACAGACTCTCCTACGAGCAGTACTTC.

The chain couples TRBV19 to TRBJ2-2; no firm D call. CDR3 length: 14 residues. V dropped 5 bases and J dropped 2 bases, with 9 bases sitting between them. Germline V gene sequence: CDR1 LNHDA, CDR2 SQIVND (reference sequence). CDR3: CASSFTANTGELFF. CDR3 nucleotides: TGTGCCAGTAGTTTCACGGCTAACACCGGGGAGCTGTTTTTT.

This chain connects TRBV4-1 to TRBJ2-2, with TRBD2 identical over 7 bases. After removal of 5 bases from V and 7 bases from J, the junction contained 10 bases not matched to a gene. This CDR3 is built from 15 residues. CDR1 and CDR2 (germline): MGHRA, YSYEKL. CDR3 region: CASSYQAGYGGELFF. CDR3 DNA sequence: TGCGCCAGCAGCTATCAAGCGGGATACGGCGGGGAGCTGTTTTTT.

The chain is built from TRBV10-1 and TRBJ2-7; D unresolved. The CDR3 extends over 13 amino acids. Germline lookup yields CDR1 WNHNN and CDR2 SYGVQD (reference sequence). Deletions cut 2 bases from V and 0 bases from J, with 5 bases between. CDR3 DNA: TGCGCCAGCAGTGAGAGGTTCTCCTACGAGCAGTACTTC. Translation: CASSERFSYEQYF.